This entry lists 7 T cell receptor beta chains sequenced from one sample in a study of cytomegalovirus exposure and HLA in healthy donors. Primers for the PCR totalled 60 Vbeta and 13 Jbeta. TCRdb keeps only in-frame clones here, not all; method: immunoSEQ multiplex PCR. The table records about 200,000 clones, roughly 80% of them present only once. The sample comprised PBMCs. The receptor source for this set is a woman under 30 in good health and CMV-seronegative.

The chain combines TRBV18 with TRBJ2-7; the D gene is possibly TRBD2 (6 bases). The germline V and J ends were trimmed by 2 bases and 5 bases, with 7 bases remaining between them. CDR3 length equals 12 residues. The germline CDR1 and CDR2 sequences are KGHSH and LQKENI. The chain's CDR3 is CASSPGGNEQYF. The DNA of the CDR3 is TGTGCCAGCTCACCAGGGGGGAACGAGCAGTACTTC.

The chain combines TRBV30 with TRBJ2-1, with TRBD2 as a possible D gene (5 bases). The CDR3 length is 12 residues. CDR1 is GTSNPN and CDR2 is SVGIG in the germline V gene (reference sequence). V was shortened by 0 bases and J by 8 bases, with 8 bases between the two germline ends. The DNA for the CDR3 is TGTGCCTGGAGTGTACTAGTGGATGAGCAGTTCTTC. Amino acid sequence: CAWSVLVDEQFF.

This clone came up a few times. The CDR3 region has the DNA TGTGCCAGCGCTACCGGGACAGGGGTGAACACTGAAGCTTTCTTT. Protein sequence: CASATGTGVNTEAFF. The chain links TRBV6-6 to TRBJ1-1, with 10 positions matching TRBD1. The V gene's germline CDR1 is MNHNY and CDR2 SVGAGI (reference sequence). CDR3 size: 15 residues. The J segment lost 0 bases and the V segment lost 8 bases, leaving 6 bases of the junction unmatched.

The gene calls are TRBV5-1 and TRBJ2-3; TRBD2 aligns across 10 bases. The germline CDR1 and CDR2 sequences are SGHRS and YFSETQ. V lost 2 bases, J lost 4 bases, and 7 bases stayed unmatched. The CDR3 is 16 amino acids. The CDR3 reads CASSLGLAGGSDTQYF. CDR3 coding DNA: TGCGCCAGCAGCTTAGGGTTAGCGGGAGGATCAGATACGCAGTATTTT.

With regard to this clone: Different DNA sequences within this sample yield the same CDR3. The chain carries TRBV28 and TRBJ2-7; 11 positions match TRBD1. V gave up 7 bases and J gave up 5 bases; unmatched junction bases: 13. This CDR3 spans 16 amino acids. Germline loops: CDR1 MDHEN, CDR2 SYDVKM. This CDR3 is CASTLSSRTGGDEQYF. The CDR3 nucleotides are TGTGCCAGCACCCTCTCTTCCCGGACAGGGGGCGACGAGCAGTACTTC.

The chain links TRBV5-1 to TRBJ2-1, with D perhaps matching TRBD1 (5 bases). The CDR3 is made up of 16 amino acids. CDR1 is SGHRS, CDR2 YFSETQ, per germline. V gave up 0 bases and J gave up 2 bases, with 12 bases separating them. The DNA for the CDR3 is TGCGCCAGCAGCTTGGCCAAACAGGAGCCCTACAATGAGCAGTTCTTC. Protein: CASSLAKQEPYNEQFF.

V gene TRBV7-2 combines with J gene TRBJ1-4, with 8 positions matching TRBD1. After removal of 3 bases from V and 8 bases from J, the junction contained 5 bases not matched to a gene. There are 14 residues in the CDR3. The germline CDR1 and CDR2 sequences are SGHTA and FQGNSA. The CDR3 DNA sequence: TGTGCCAGCAGCTTTACAGGGGGAAACGAAAAACTGTTTTTT. Translation gives CASSFTGGNEKLFF.